This is a list of T cell receptor beta chains from one sample in a study of control samples from healthy donors and cancer patients. Sequenced by immunoSEQ multiplex PCR; TCRdb stores in-frame clones only, minus some. In the table there are around 130,000 clones, more than 70% of which are singletons. Sequencing input: blood. Every receptor here comes from a man aged 45-60 years in good health. Each CDR3 is given with its conserved first and last residue. The D gene is left open where the match is weak. Clone size is shown for a subset of rows, as once, few, many or a class of expanded clone.

v_call	clone_size	j_call	d_call	cdr3_nt	cdr3_aa
TRBV12-3/TRBV12-4	.	TRBJ1-6	.	TGTGCCAGCAGCCGGGACGGCAATTCACCCCTCCACTTT	CASSRDGNSPLHF
TRBV10-2	few	TRBJ2-7	.	TGCGCCAGCAGGCTGACAGAAACCTACGAGCAGTACTTC	CASRLTETYEQYF
TRBV28	.	TRBJ2-7	.	TGTGCCAGCGCCCTTCCTGGTTTAGCAGACTCCTACGAGCAGTACTTC	CASALPGLADSYEQYF
TRBV4-2	.	TRBJ2-7	TRBD2	TGTGCCAGCAGCCAAGATTCACTAGCGGGGGGCTACGAGCAGTACTTC	CASSQDSLAGGYEQYF
TRBV28	.	TRBJ1-4	.	TGTGCCAGCAGTTTAGGTCCCGACATTTCGAAAAAACTGTTTTTT	CASSLGPDISKKLFF
TRBV2	.	TRBJ2-7	.	TGTGCCAGCACCCGGGATAACTCCTACGAGCAGTACTTC	CASTRDNSYEQYF
TRBV11-2	.	TRBJ2-3	.	TGTGCCAGCAGCTTAGAGTGGCACTCAGATACGCAGTATTTT	CASSLEWHSDTQYF
TRBV12-3/TRBV12-4	.	TRBJ1-2	.	TGTGCCAGCAGTTTTCAACCGAGCTATGGCTACACCTTC	CASSFQPSYGYTF
TRBV30	.	TRBJ2-7	.	TGTGCCTGGAGTACAAGCTACGAGCAGTACTTC	CAWSTSYEQYF
TRBV6-6	.	TRBJ2-7	.	TGTGCCAGCAGGATTAGTTCCTCGGGCGAGCAGTACTTC	CASRISSSGEQYF
TRBV5-5	.	TRBJ1-5	.	TGTGCCAGCAGCTTCGTGGGGCATAATCAGCCCCAGCATTTT	CASSFVGHNQPQHF
TRBV27	.	TRBJ2-2	.	TGTGCCAGCAGTTTAGGCGCCGCAGGGTTTTATGACGGGGAGCTGTTTTTT	CASSLGAAGFYDGELFF
TRBV7-9	many	TRBJ2-1	.	TGTGCCAGCAGCCAAATCTACGGCCCATTTGAGCAGTTCTTC	CASSQIYGPFEQFF
TRBV6-1	.	TRBJ2-6	.	TGTGCCAGCAGTGAAGCACTATGGGCTTACCCCTCTGGGGCCAACGTCCTGACTTTC	CASSEALWAYPSGANVLTF
TRBV19	.	TRBJ1-1	.	TGTGCCAGTTCCCTTAACGGGAACACTGAAGCTTTCTTT	CASSLNGNTEAFF
TRBV19	.	TRBJ2-7	TRBD1	TGTGCCAGTAGTTCGAGGACAGGTTGGTACGAGCAGTACTTC	CASSSRTGWYEQYF
TRBV6-9	once	TRBJ1-4	TRBD1	TGTGCCAGCAGTTATTCCACCGGGACAGGGTTGGGCGAAAAACTGTTTTTT	CASSYSTGTGLGEKLFF
TRBV28	.	TRBJ2-7	.	TGTGCCAGCAGTCTCCGGGGTACGACCTCAGGCGAGCAGTACTTC	CASSLRGTTSGEQYF
TRBV29-1	.	TRBJ2-1	TRBD2	TGCAGCGTTGGGCGAGCGGGGGTTTGGTCCGGCTACAATGAGCAGTTCTTC	CSVGRAGVWSGYNEQFF
TRBV5-5	few	TRBJ2-7	TRBD1	TGTGCCAGCAGTCAATCCGGGACAGGAGTCCACGAGCAGTACTTC	CASSQSGTGVHEQYF
TRBV19	.	TRBJ1-2	.	TGTGCCAGTAGTCTACTGACTTCAAACTATGGCTACACCTTC	CASSLLTSNYGYTF
TRBV30	once	TRBJ1-4	TRBD1	TGTGCCTGGTCACAGGGGGCGGATGAAAAACTGTTTTTT	CAWSQGADEKLFF
TRBV6-5	.	TRBJ2-3	.	TGTGCCAGCACCAACACAGATACGCAGTATTTT	CASTNTDTQYF
TRBV9	.	TRBJ1-2	TRBD1	TGTGCCAGCAGCGGAGACAGGGATTTTGGCTACACCTTC	CASSGDRDFGYTF
TRBV2	few	TRBJ2-7	.	TGTGCCAGCAGTGAAGACTACGAGCAGTACTTC	CASSEDYEQYF
TRBV14	.	TRBJ1-1	.	TGTGCCAGCAGCCCTTGGGGCGGGAAGTCGTATGGCACTGAAGCTTTCTTT	CASSPWGGKSYGTEAFF
TRBV5-1	.	TRBJ2-5	TRBD1	TGCGCCAGCAGGCTCGGGACAGCGTACCAAGAGACCCAGTACTTC	CASRLGTAYQETQYF
TRBV10-3	few	TRBJ2-5	.	TGTGCCATCAGTGAAAGGGTGGAGGAGACCCAGTACTTC	CAISERVEETQYF
TRBV12-2	.	TRBJ1-6	.	TGTGCAAGTCGCTTTCCCCCAGGGCACCTTCGGCGAGCCCTCCACTTT	CASRFPPGHLRRALHF
TRBV20-1	.	TRBJ2-3	.	TGCAGTGCTAGTTTGGGGGCACGAGATACGCAGTATTTT	CSASLGARDTQYF
TRBV18	.	TRBJ1-4	.	TGTGCCAGCTCACAGGCGGATGATGAAAAACTGTTTTTT	CASSQADDEKLFF
TRBV7-3	.	TRBJ2-3	.	TGTGCCAGCAGCCTAGGAGGGGGGAGGAGCACAGATACGCAGTATTTT	CASSLGGGRSTDTQYF
TRBV10-3	.	TRBJ2-1	.	TGTGCCATCAGGGTCCAGGGTGGTGAGTCTGAGCAGTTCTTC	CAIRVQGGESEQFF
TRBV5-4	once	TRBJ1-4	.	TGTGCCAGCAGCTCCGCCGGGAGGGGAAGAACTAATGAAAAACTGTTTTTT	CASSSAGRGRTNEKLFF
TRBV5-6	.	TRBJ1-3	.	TGTGCCAGCAGCTTGCGGGACACCATATATTTT	CASSLRDTIYF
TRBV7-2	.	TRBJ2-7	TRBD2	TGTGCCAGCAGCTCCCCGGGACTAGCGGCTTACGAGCAGTACTTC	CASSSPGLAAYEQYF
TRBV5-1	.	TRBJ2-7	TRBD1	TGCGCCAGCAGCGCGACAGGGTTTGGGTACGAGCAGTACTTC	CASSATGFGYEQYF
TRBV6-5	.	TRBJ1-4	.	TGTGCCAGCAGTTACTCGCCGTGGGGGCCAGGGGAAAAACTGTTTTTT	CASSYSPWGPGEKLFF
TRBV6-2/TRBV6-3	.	TRBJ1-5	.	TGTGCCAGCAGTTCTCAGAAAATTAATCAGCCCCAGCATTTT	CASSSQKINQPQHF
TRBV12-3/TRBV12-4	few	TRBJ1-2	.	TGTGCCAGCAGTTTCGGGACAAGCTATGGCTACACCTTC	CASSFGTSYGYTF
TRBV4-1	once	TRBJ1-4	.	TGCGCCAGCAGCCAAGAATCGGGAGGGGCGGGAGACGGTGAAAAACTGTTTTTT	CASSQESGGAGDGEKLFF
TRBV7-8	.	TRBJ1-6	.	TGTGCCAGCAGCTTAACGACGGAGGCCAAATCACCCCTCCACTTT	CASSLTTEAKSPLHF